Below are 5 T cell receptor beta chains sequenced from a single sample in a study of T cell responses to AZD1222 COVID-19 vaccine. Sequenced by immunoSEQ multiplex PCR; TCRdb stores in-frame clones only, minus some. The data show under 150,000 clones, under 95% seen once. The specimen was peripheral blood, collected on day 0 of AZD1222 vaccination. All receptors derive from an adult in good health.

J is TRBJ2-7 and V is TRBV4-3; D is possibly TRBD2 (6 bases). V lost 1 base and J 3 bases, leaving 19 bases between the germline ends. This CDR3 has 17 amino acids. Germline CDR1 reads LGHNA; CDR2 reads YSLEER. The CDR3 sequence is CASSQGNSGIKLYEQYF. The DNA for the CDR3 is TGCGCCAGCAGCCAAGGGAATAGCGGAATAAAGCTCTACGAGCAGTACTTC.

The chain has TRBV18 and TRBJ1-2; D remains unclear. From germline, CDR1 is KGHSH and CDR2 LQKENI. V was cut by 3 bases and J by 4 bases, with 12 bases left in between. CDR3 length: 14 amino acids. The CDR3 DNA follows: TGTGCCAGCTCACCGGGAGGTTCTCTCTATGGCTACACCTTC. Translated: CASSPGGSLYGYTF.

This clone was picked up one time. CDR3 sequence (DNA): TGTGCCACGGGACTAGCGGGAGTCGACGAGCAGTACTTC. This codes for CATGLAGVDEQYF. The chain carries TRBV3-1 (or the pseudogene TRBV3-2) and TRBJ2-7; 14 positions match TRBD2. J gave up 5 bases and V 10 bases, and 4 bases lay outside the gene matches. The CDR3 has 13 amino acids. Germline assignment: CDR1 LGHDT and CDR2 YNNKEL (reference sequence).

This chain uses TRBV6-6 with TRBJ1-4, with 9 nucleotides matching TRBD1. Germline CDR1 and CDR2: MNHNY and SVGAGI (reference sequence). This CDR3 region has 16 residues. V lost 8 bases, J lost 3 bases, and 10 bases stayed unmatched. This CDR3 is CASGPGQGWANEKLFF. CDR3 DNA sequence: TGTGCCAGCGGACCGGGACAGGGCTGGGCTAATGAAAAACTGTTTTTT.

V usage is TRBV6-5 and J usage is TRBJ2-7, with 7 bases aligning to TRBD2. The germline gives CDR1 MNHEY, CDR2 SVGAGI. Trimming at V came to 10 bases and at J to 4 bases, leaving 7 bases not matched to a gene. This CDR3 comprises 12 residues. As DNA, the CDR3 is TGTGCCACAGCGGCGGGGGATTACGAGCAGTACTTC. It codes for CATAAGDYEQYF.